Below, 2 T cell receptor beta chains from the same sample are listed, as sequenced in a study of T cells in Graves' hyperthyroidism and ophthalmopathy. Using RNA transcripts as the source, TCR beta CDR3 regions were amplified. The TCR CDR3 was amplified in a first-round RT-PCR using the HTBI primer set. MiXCR was run by TCRdb on the multiplex PCR reads, yielding one entry per CDR3 protein. Altogether hundreds of thousands of distinct CDR3 sequences are present, roughly 14% being singletons, with the ten largest covering approximately 13%. The source material was blood. These TCRs come from a young man with Graves' ophthalmopathy.

This clonotype was counted at least ten times. The rearrangement joins TRBV7-9 to TRBJ1-1; no reliable D call. The V end lost 3 bases, the J end lost 2 bases, and 13 bases lay between the germline ends. The germline gives CDR1 SEHNR, CDR2 FQNEAQ (reference sequence). This CDR3 has 15 amino acids. CDR3 region: CASSFAAGHNTEAFF. CDR3 in DNA: TGTGCCAGCAGCTTCGCGGCAGGCCATAACACTGAAGCTTTCTTT.

V gene TRBV20-1 combines with J gene TRBJ1-2; D unresolved. Trimming pared 3 bases from V and 4 bases from J, leaving 15 bases between. Germline-derived CDR1 and CDR2 are DFQATT and SNEGSKA (reference sequence). The CDR3 is 14 residues long. In DNA, the CDR3 is TGCAGTGCTAGGCCCCAGGCAGCTCTCTATGGCTACACCTTC. Its protein product is CSARPQAALYGYTF.